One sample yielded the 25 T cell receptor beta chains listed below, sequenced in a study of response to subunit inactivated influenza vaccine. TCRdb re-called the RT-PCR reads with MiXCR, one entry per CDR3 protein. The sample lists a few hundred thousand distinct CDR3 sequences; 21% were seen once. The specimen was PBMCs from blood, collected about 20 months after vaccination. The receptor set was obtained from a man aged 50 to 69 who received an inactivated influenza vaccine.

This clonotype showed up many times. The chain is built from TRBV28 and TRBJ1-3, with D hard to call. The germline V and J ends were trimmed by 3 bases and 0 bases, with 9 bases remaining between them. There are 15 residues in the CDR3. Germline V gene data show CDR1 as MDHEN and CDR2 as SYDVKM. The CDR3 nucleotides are TGTGCCAGCAGTTTCGCAGTCATCTCTGGAAACACCATATATTTT. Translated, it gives CASSFAVISGNTIYF.

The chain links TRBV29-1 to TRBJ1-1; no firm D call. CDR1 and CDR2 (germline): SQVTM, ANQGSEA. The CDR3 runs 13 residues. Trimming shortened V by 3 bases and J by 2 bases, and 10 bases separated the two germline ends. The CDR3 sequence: CSVEPNQNTEAFF. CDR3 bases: TGCAGCGTTGAGCCGAACCAAAACACTGAAGCTTTCTTT.

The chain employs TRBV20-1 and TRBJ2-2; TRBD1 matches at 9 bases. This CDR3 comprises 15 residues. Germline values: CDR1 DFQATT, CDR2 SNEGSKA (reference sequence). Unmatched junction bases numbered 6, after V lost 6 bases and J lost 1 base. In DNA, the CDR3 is TGCAGTGCCCTTAACAGGGGGCGGAACACCGGGGAGCTGTTTTTT. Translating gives CSALNRGRNTGELFF.

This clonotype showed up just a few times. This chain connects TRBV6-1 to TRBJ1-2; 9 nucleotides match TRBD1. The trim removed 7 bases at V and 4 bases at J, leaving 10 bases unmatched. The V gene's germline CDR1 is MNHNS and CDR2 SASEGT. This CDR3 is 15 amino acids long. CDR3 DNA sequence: TGTGCCAGCACCAAAAACAGGGGGCCCATCTATGGCTACACCTTC. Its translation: CASTKNRGPIYGYTF.

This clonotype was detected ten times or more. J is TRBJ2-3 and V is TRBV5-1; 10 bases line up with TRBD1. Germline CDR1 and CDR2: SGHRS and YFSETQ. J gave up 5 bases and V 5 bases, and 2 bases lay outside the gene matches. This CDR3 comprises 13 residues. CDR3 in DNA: TGCGCCAGCAGTTGGGACAGGGGAGATACGCAGTATTTT. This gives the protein CASSWDRGDTQYF.

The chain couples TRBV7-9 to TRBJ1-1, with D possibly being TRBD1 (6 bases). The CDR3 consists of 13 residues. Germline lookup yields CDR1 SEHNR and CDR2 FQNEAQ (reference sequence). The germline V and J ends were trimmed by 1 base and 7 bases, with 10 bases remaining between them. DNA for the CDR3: TGTGCCAGCAGCTTAGACCGGACAGATGAAGCTTTCTTT. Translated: CASSLDRTDEAFF.

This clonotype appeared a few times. The CDR3 DNA reads as TGTGCCAGCAGTTCGCCGGGACAGGGCATCGAGCAGTACTTC. Translating gives CASSSPGQGIEQYF. V gene TRBV28 combines with J gene TRBJ2-7; the match to TRBD1 covers 9 bases. This CDR3 contains 14 residues. Germline V gene data show CDR1 as MDHEN and CDR2 as SYDVKM. V lost 4 bases and J lost 6; bases outside the gene matches: 7.

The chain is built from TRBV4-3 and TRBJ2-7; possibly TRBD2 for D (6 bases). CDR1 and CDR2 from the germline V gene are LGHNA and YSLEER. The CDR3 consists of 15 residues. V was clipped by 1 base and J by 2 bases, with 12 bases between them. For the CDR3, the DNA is TGCGCCAGCAGCCAAGCGCCGGGGGACGCCTACGAGCAGTACTTC. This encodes CASSQAPGDAYEQYF.

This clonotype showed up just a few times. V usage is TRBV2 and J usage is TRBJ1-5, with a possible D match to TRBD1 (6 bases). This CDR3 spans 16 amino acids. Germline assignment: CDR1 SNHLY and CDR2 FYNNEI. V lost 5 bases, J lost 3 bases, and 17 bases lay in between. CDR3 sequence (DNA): TGTGCCAGCAGTTTTGATGGGGGGCGGAACAATCAGCCCCAGCATTTT. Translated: CASSFDGGRNNQPQHF.

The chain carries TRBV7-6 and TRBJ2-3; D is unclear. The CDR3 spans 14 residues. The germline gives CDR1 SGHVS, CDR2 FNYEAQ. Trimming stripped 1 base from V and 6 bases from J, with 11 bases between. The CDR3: CASSLETRPDTQYF. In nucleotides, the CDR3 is TGTGCCAGCAGCTTAGAGACCCGTCCGGATACGCAGTATTTT.

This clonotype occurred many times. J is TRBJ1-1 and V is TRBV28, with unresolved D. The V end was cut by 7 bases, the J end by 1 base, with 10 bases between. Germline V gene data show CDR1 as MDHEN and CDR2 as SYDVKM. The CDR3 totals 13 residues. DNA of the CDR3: TGTGCCAGCATCCTCCTAGAGAACACTGAAGCTTTCTTT. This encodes CASILLENTEAFF.

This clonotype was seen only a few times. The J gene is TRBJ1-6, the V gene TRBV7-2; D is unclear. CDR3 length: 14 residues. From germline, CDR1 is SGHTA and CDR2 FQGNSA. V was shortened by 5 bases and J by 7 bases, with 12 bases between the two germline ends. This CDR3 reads CASSRPGKNSPLHF. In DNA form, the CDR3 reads TGTGCCAGCAGCCGACCGGGGAAGAATTCACCCCTCCACTTT.

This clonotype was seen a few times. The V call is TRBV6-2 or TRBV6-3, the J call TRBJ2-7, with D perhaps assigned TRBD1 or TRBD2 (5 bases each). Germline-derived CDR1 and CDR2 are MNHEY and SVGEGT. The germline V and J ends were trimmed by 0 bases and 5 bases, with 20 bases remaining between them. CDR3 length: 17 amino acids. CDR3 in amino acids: CASSYSTEGSTYDEQYF. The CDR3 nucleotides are TGTGCCAGCAGTTACTCGACCGAGGGGTCGACCTACGACGAGCAGTACTTC.

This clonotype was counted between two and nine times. The CDR3 coding sequence is TGTGCCAGCAGTTGGGGGCGGGCTCAGCCCCAGCATTTT. This translates into CASSWGRAQPQHF. The chain carries TRBV28 and TRBJ1-5, with D tentatively TRBD1 (6 bases). Trimming removed 4 bases at V and 6 bases at J, with 10 bases between. The germline V gene has CDR1 MDHEN and CDR2 SYDVKM. The CDR3 has 13 amino acids. Full variable domain (missing parts from reference TRBV28 and TRBJ1-5): DVKVTQSSRYLVKRTGEKVFLECVQDMDHENMFWYRQDPGLGLRLIYFSYDVKMKEKGDIPEGYSVSREKKERFSLILESASTNQTSMYLCASSWGRAQPQHFGDGTRLSIL.

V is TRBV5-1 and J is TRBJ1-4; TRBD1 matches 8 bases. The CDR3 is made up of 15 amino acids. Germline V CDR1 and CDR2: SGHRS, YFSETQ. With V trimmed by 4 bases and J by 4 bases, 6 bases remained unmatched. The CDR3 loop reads CASSLQGAVNEKLFF. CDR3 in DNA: TGCGCCAGCAGCCTGCAGGGGGCTGTTAATGAAAAACTGTTTTTT.

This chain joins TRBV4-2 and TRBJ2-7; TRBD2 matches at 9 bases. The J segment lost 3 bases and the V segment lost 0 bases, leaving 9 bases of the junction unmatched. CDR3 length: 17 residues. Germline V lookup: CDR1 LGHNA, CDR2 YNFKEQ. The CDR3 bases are TGTGCCAGCAGCCAAGAATTAGCGGGAGCAGTTTTCTACGAGCAGTACTTC. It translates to CASSQELAGAVFYEQYF.

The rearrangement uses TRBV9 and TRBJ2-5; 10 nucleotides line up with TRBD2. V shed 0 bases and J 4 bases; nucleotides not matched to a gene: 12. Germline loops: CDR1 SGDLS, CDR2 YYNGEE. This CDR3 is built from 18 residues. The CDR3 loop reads CASSVVPSGSFGGETQYF. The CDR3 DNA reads TGTGCCAGCAGCGTAGTGCCTAGCGGGAGTTTTGGTGGAGAGACCCAGTACTTC.

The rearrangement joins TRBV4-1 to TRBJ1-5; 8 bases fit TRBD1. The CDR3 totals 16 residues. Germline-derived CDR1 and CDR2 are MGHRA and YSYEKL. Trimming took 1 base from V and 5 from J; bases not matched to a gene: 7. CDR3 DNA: TGCGCCAGCAGCCAAGCCCTGGACAGGGCGGATCAGCCCCAGCATTTT. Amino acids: CASSQALDRADQPQHF.

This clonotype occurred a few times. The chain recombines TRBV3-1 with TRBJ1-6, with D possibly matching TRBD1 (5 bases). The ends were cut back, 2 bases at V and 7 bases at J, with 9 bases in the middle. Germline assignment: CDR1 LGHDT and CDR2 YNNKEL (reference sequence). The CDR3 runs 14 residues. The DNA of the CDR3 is TGTGCCAGCAGCCAAACAGGAACCAATTCACCCCTCCACTTT. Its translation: CASSQTGTNSPLHF.

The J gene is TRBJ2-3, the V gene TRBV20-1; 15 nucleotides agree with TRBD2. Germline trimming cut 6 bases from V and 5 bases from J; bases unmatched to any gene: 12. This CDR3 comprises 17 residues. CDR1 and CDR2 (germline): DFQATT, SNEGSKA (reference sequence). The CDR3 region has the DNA TGCAGTGCCCTGGGACTAGCGGGAGGCCCCGGCGGAGATACGCAGTATTTT. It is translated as CSALGLAGGPGGDTQYF.

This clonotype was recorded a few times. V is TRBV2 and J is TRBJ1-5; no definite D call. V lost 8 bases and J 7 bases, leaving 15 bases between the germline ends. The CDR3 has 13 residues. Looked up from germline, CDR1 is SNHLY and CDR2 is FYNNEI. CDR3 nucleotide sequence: TGTGCCAGCCTCCGGTCCCTAAGGCAGCCCCAGCATTTT. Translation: CASLRSLRQPQHF. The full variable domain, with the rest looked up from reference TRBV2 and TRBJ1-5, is EPEVTQTPSHQVTQMGQEVILRCVPISNHLYFYWYRQILGQKVEFLVSFYNNEISEKSEIFDDQFSVERPDGSNFTLKIRSTKLEDSAMYFCASLRSLRQPQHFGDGTRLSIL.

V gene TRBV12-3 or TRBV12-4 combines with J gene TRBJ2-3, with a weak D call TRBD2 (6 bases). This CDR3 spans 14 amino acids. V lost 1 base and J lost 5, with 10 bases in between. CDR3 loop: CASSLGGELDTQYF. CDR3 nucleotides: TGTGCCAGCAGTTTAGGCGGGGAATTAGATACGCAGTATTTT.

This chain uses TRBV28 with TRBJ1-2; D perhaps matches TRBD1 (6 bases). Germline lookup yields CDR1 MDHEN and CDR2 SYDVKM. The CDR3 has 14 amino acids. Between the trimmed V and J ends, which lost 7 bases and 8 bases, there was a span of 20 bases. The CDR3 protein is CASTRGNTGRGYTF. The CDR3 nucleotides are TGTGCCAGCACCCGAGGGAACACAGGGCGAGGCTACACCTTC.

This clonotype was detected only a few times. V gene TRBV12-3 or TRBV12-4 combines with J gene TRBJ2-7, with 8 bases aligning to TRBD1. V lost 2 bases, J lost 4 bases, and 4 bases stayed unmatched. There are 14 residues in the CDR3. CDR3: CASSLYRGRYEQYF. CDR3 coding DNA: TGTGCCAGCAGTTTATACAGGGGGAGGTACGAGCAGTACTTC.

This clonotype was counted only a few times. In DNA, the CDR3 is TGTGCCATCAGTGAAGGGGCCAGGGTCTATGAGCAGTTCTTC. It yields the protein CAISEGARVYEQFF. The chain is built from TRBV10-3 and TRBJ2-1; TRBD1 might be the D (5 bases). The length of the CDR3 is 14 residues. Per germline, CDR1 ENHRY and CDR2 SYGVKD. V was pared by 3 bases and J by 8 bases, with 14 bases between.